This T cell receptor beta chain comes out of a study of blood T cell repertoires in COVID-19. Looking at the study overall: COVID-19 samples collected from the United States, Italy and Spain covered acute and convalescent phases.

TCRdb's table, derived via immunoSEQ multiplex PCR, lists solely in-frame clones and lacks some. The sample has under 20,000 clones, roughly nine tenths seen once; the top ten hold 10% to 15%. The sample consisted of peripheral blood. The clonotype comes from a man aged 60-69 years with active COVID-19.

The CDR3 protein is CASSPSNEQFF. The CDR3 DNA sequence: TGTGCCAGCTCACCCTCGAATGAGCAGTTCTTC. This chain uses TRBV18 with TRBJ2-1, with unresolved D. Trimming left V 3 bases short and J 7 bases short, with 4 bases between. Germline loops: CDR1 KGHSH, CDR2 LQKENI. This CDR3 comprises 11 residues.